Listed below are T cell receptor beta chains from one sample, sequenced in a study of sequential checkpoint blockade in melanoma. The method was immunoSEQ multiplex PCR; TCRdb's version includes in-frame clones alone and lacks a portion of them. Of 8,500 to 13,000 clones detected, around 74% appear once; the ten largest clones hold under 30%. The material sequenced was CD8+ T cells sorted from blood (inferred from file names), taken from a patient given nivolumab and ipilimumab in sequence. These receptors originate from a human donor with melanoma. Both conserved end residues are part of each CDR3. Fields, in order: J gene, D gene, V gene, clone size, CDR3 DNA, CDR3 protein. D genes are given only for firm matches. Clone size is stated in some rows and not others, as once, few, many or a class when expanded.

J: TRBJ2-2; D: TRBD1; V: TRBV6-4; size: .; DNA: TGTGCCAGCAGAGGGACAGGGGACACCGGGGAGCTGTTTTTT; CDR3: CASRGTGDTGELFF
J: TRBJ2-2; D: .; V: TRBV5-1; size: .; DNA: TGCGCCAGCAGCTTGGTTAGTTCCGGGGAGCTGTTTTTT; CDR3: CASSLVSSGELFF
J: TRBJ2-7; D: .; V: TRBV30; size: .; DNA: TGTGCCTGGAGTGCCAGGGTGGGGTACGAGCAGTACTTC; CDR3: CAWSARVGYEQYF
J: TRBJ2-7; D: .; V: TRBV5-6; size: .; DNA: TGTGCCAGCAGCCAAGACTCCACGAGCCCGGACGAGCAGTACTTC; CDR3: CASSQDSTSPDEQYF
J: TRBJ2-7; D: .; V: TRBV7-9; size: few; DNA: TGTGCCAGCAGCTTAGCGCCGGGACAAAGCTCCTACGAGCAGTACTTC; CDR3: CASSLAPGQSSYEQYF
J: TRBJ1-1; D: .; V: TRBV5-6; size: few; DNA: TGTGCCAGCAGGTCGACATGGGAGACTGAAGCTTTCTTT; CDR3: CASRSTWETEAFF
J: TRBJ2-3; D: .; V: TRBV5-6; size: medium-sized; DNA: TGTGCCAGCAGCTTGTTCCCGGCGACTAGCACAGATACGCAGTATTTT; CDR3: CASSLFPATSTDTQYF
J: TRBJ1-2; D: .; V: TRBV19; size: .; DNA: TGTGCCAGTAGTATTCTTTATCCCCGGGACATCTATGGCTACACCTTC; CDR3: CASSILYPRDIYGYTF
J: TRBJ2-2; D: .; V: TRBV28; size: .; DNA: TGTGCCAGCAGTCTTTCCGGGAGCGCCGGGGAGCTGTTTTTT; CDR3: CASSLSGSAGELFF
J: TRBJ2-7; D: .; V: TRBV5-1; size: .; DNA: TGCGCCAGCAGCTTGGCCCAGGGGAGCTCCTACGAGCAGTACTTC; CDR3: CASSLAQGSSYEQYF
J: TRBJ2-1; D: .; V: TRBV18; size: .; DNA: TGTGCCAGCTCACCATCAGTAGACATCTACAATGAGCAGTTCTTC; CDR3: CASSPSVDIYNEQFF
J: TRBJ2-7; D: TRBD2; V: TRBV28; size: .; DNA: TGTGCCAGCAGTTCCCCCGGGGAGCGGGGGTTCTCCGAGCAGTACTTC; CDR3: CASSSPGERGFSEQYF
J: TRBJ1-1; D: .; V: TRBV7-8; size: .; DNA: TGTGCCAGCAGCTTTAGGCCAGGGTCGGACAGCCACACTGAAGCTTTCTTT; CDR3: CASSFRPGSDSHTEAFF
J: TRBJ2-3; D: .; V: TRBV10-3; size: .; DNA: TGTGCCATCAGCTCCATCGGAATAGCGGAGACAGATACGCAGTATTTT; CDR3: CAISSIGIAETDTQYF
J: TRBJ1-4; D: .; V: TRBV4-1; size: .; DNA: TGCGCCAGCAGCCAACGACAGGCGAGTAATGAAAAACTGTTTTTT; CDR3: CASSQRQASNEKLFF
J: TRBJ2-2; D: .; V: TRBV10-1; size: few; DNA: TGCGCCAGCAGTGAGTCCCCAGGGTCACCGAACACCGGGGAGCTGTTTTTT; CDR3: CASSESPGSPNTGELFF
J: TRBJ2-1; D: TRBD1; V: TRBV10-1; size: few; DNA: TGCGCCAGCAGGCCCACCGGGACAGGGGGTGTGAATGAGCAGTTCTTC; CDR3: CASRPTGTGGVNEQFF
J: TRBJ2-1; D: TRBD2; V: TRBV9; size: .; DNA: TGTGCCAGCAGCGTCTCTAGCGGGGGGGTGACCTACAATGAGCAGTTCTTC; CDR3: CASSVSSGGVTYNEQFF
J: TRBJ2-1; D: .; V: TRBV9; size: .; DNA: TGTGCCAGCAGCGTAGGGCGGGCCACCTACAATGAGCAGTTCTTC; CDR3: CASSVGRATYNEQFF
J: TRBJ2-7; D: .; V: TRBV6-5; size: .; DNA: TGTGCCACCCGGGTTGGCGCCGGCTACGAGCAGTACTTC; CDR3: CATRVGAGYEQYF
J: TRBJ1-4; D: .; V: TRBV4-3; size: .; DNA: TGCGCCAGCAGCCAAGACAGGGCCGGTTATCAAAAACTGTTTTTT; CDR3: CASSQDRAGYQKLFF
J: TRBJ2-7; D: .; V: TRBV6-6; size: .; DNA: TGTGCCAGCAGTCCGACTCGGAGCTCCTACGAGCAGTACTTC; CDR3: CASSPTRSSYEQYF
J: TRBJ2-1; D: TRBD2; V: TRBV4-3; size: .; DNA: TGCGCCAGCAGCCGAGGGGGACTAGCACCTTACAATGAGCAGTTCTTC; CDR3: CASSRGGLAPYNEQFF
J: TRBJ2-1; D: TRBD2; V: TRBV4-1; size: .; DNA: TGCGCCAGCAGCCAAGACTTAACGGGAGGTGAGCAGTTCTTC; CDR3: CASSQDLTGGEQFF
J: TRBJ1-1; D: .; V: TRBV19; size: .; DNA: TGTGCCAGTAGTATGGGTGTAAGGACTACTGAAGCTTTCTTT; CDR3: CASSMGVRTTEAFF
J: TRBJ2-7; D: TRBD2; V: TRBV19; size: .; DNA: TGTGCCAGTAGTACTAGCGGGAGGGAACACTACGAGCAGTACTTC; CDR3: CASSTSGREHYEQYF
J: TRBJ2-4; D: .; V: TRBV7-8; size: .; DNA: TGTGCCAGCAGCCAAGACAGGCGACTAGCCAAAAACATTCAGTACTTC; CDR3: CASSQDRRLAKNIQYF
J: TRBJ2-2; D: .; V: TRBV6-5; size: .; DNA: TGTGCCAGCATCAGAAGGGGCGGGGAGCTGTTTTTT; CDR3: CASIRRGGELFF
J: TRBJ2-4; D: .; V: TRBV18; size: .; DNA: TGTGCCAGCTCACCATTCCCACAGGGTGAGGGAAAAAACATTCAGTACTTC; CDR3: CASSPFPQGEGKNIQYF
J: TRBJ2-7; D: TRBD1; V: TRBV27; size: .; DNA: TGTGCCAGCAGTTTATCGGTAGGGACAGGGACTTACGAGCAGTACTTC; CDR3: CASSLSVGTGTYEQYF
J: TRBJ2-1; D: .; V: TRBV9; size: .; DNA: TGTGCCGGCAGCGTAGAGAACGGGAACTCCTACAATGAGCAGTTCTTC; CDR3: CAGSVENGNSYNEQFF